Given below is one T cell receptor (beta chain) in context. This clone was seen only a few times. Its antigen remains undetermined. It has no much larger one-base neighbor in the sample; base qualities were not kept. In Seattle, one collaborating source enrolled patients while the infection was active and tracked those patients longitudinally over the course of disease. The collaborating institutions used their own protocols to collect whole blood in K2EDTA tubes. Collaborator samples were shipped for TCRbeta analysis as frozen whole blood, isolated PBMCs, or DNA extracted from either sample type. TCRbeta CDR3 regions were amplified from genomic DNA by means of the immunoSEQ Assay, a bias-controlled multiplex PCR. Per the authors' processing: Within the assay, amplification of reference gene primers was used to estimate how many nucleated cells each sample contained. To quantify the absolute abundance of each unique TCRbeta CDR3 rearrangement, sequence reads were collapsed and filtered. Productive Simpson clonality was computed per sample as the square root of Simpson's diversity index over productive rearrangements. Drawn from immuneACCESS, this table holds only the in-frame rearrangements with V and J called that TCRdb kept. Clones are partly lost; checked studies trace under half to an unresolved V gene and leave the rest unexplained. D and trimming were read from the DNA, whereas the V and J calls and clone size are those reported in that table. For this sample the table gives roughly 320,000 clones, of which roughly 89% were detected only once. The top ten hold over 1.5% of the sample.

The CDR3, cysteine through phenylalanine, is 16 amino acids long. Here the CDR3 DNA is all that survives: 48 bases in frame from base 1. In the germline V gene, CDR1 corresponds to MRHNA and CDR2 to SNTAGT. Compared with germline, V lacks 0 bases and J lacks 4 bases; bases without a gene match: 5. The data stem from a study of blood T cell repertoires in COVID-19 (dated by TCRdb to about 2020). With respect to the entire study: Collaborator samples came from the United States, Italy and Spain and covered acute and convalescent phases of COVID-19. The samples were drawn from two sources: the first 160 participants of the ongoing ImmuneRACE study, and fewer than 1,500 subjects contributed by 6 global collaborators. The repertoires were made available in a free public database intended to serve as a resource for research on the immune response to SARS-CoV-2. Subjects who had been exposed to COVID-19, were actively infected with it, or had recovered from it provided the deeply sampled blood TCRbeta repertoires that made up the dataset. The material from the prospective study consisted of cDNA or gDNA derived from T cells, B-cell-depleted T cells, or PBMCs. Where available, HLA class I and class II types were taken from metadata supplied by the sample provider and were not determined by assay-based typing. Sample metadata almost always included a de-identified subject ID, COVID-19 status, age in years and sex. On the study overall, not on this receptor specifically: Clinical and demographic metadata were provided uncurated, with the amount varying by source and participant.

Sequencing was performed on peripheral blood. This receptor was taken from a woman aged 30 to 39 with COVID-19, enrolled during active disease. The rearranged chain carries TRBV6-4 and TRBJ2-3; 9 junctional bases match TRBD2. The sequenced DNA: TGTGCCAGCAGTGACTCTGGCGGGGGGGCCGCAGATACGCAGTATTTT. This encodes CASSDSGGGAADTQYF.